The rows below give T cell receptor beta chains drawn from one sample of a study of blood T cell repertoires in COVID-19. Produced via immunoSEQ multiplex PCR; TCRdb's table is partial and in-frame only. This sample has 250,000 to 350,000 clones; roughly 90% occur once, and the top ten carry approximately 1.5%. Material: PBMCs or T cells enriched from blood (not recorded which). The receptors originated from a woman aged 18-29 years with acute COVID-19. Both conserved end residues are part of each CDR3. A D gene is named only where the DNA matches it firmly. A row's size may be missing; if present it is once, few, many or a size class.

clone size,D gene,J gene,V gene,CDR3 DNA,CDR3 protein
NA,NA,TRBJ1-5,TRBV6-5,TGTGCCAGCAGTTACTCGCGGGGTTTTCAGCCCCAGCATTTT,CASSYSRGFQPQHF
NA,NA,TRBJ1-5,TRBV18,TGTGCCAGCTCACCCGGACACAGCAATCAGCCCCAGCATTTT,CASSPGHSNQPQHF
NA,NA,TRBJ1-1,TRBV7-9,TGTGCCAGCAGCTTATCCGGGACACTTGAAGCTTTCTTT,CASSLSGTLEAFF
NA,NA,TRBJ1-2,TRBV29-1,TGCAGCGTTGAAGGCCAAGAAGGGGGTGGCTACACCTTC,CSVEGQEGGGYTF
NA,NA,TRBJ2-1,TRBV29-1,TGCAGCGTTGAGGGAGAAGGTATTGTCGATGAGCAGTTCTTC,CSVEGEGIVDEQFF
NA,NA,TRBJ1-4,TRBV6-5,TGTGCCAGCAGTCGGCAGGACACTTATAATGAAAAACTGTTTTTT,CASSRQDTYNEKLFF
NA,NA,TRBJ2-7,TRBV19,TGTGCCAGTAGTACCGCCGGGACATACTACGAGCAGTACTTC,CASSTAGTYYEQYF
once,TRBD2,TRBJ2-3,TRBV29-1,TGCAGCGTTGAAGGGGGGACTAGCGGGGCCCCAGATACGCAGTATTTT,CSVEGGTSGAPDTQYF
NA,TRBD1,TRBJ2-7,TRBV28,TGTGCCAGCAGTCAGACAGGGGGCTCCCACGAGCAGTACTTC,CASSQTGGSHEQYF
NA,NA,TRBJ2-1,TRBV27,TGTGCCAGCAGTTTTCCGGGAGTGTACAATGAGCAGTTCTTC,CASSFPGVYNEQFF
NA,TRBD2,TRBJ2-3,TRBV19,TGTGCCAGTAGTAGGACTAGCGGGAGAGGGAGAGATACGCAGTATTTT,CASSRTSGRGRDTQYF
once,TRBD1,TRBJ1-3,TRBV19,TGTGCCAGTAGGGCGACAGGGGCGGACACCATATATTTT,CASRATGADTIYF
NA,TRBD1,TRBJ1-1,TRBV6-5,TGTGCCAGCAGTTTCTGGACAGGCGGGAACACTGAAGCTTTCTTT,CASSFWTGGNTEAFF
NA,TRBD1,TRBJ2-7,TRBV15,TGTGCCACCAGCAAAGAGGACAGGGAGGCCCCCTACGAGCAGTACTTC,CATSKEDREAPYEQYF
NA,NA,TRBJ2-5,TRBV18,TGTGCCAGCTCACCACACGCCAATTCAGTATGGACCCAGTACTTC,CASSPHANSVWTQYF
NA,NA,TRBJ2-2,TRBV11-2,TGTGCCAGCAGCGTAGGGACTTCGAACGCCGGGGAGCTGTTTTTT,CASSVGTSNAGELFF
NA,NA,TRBJ1-1,TRBV18,TGTGCCAGCTCACCACTAGAATTGAACACTGAAGCTTTCTTT,CASSPLELNTEAFF
NA,NA,TRBJ2-7,TRBV11-2,TGTGCCAGCAGCTTAGCTGTCGGACAGACCTACGAGCAGTACTTC,CASSLAVGQTYEQYF
NA,NA,TRBJ1-1,TRBV27,TGTGCCAGCGGATCCCGGGGTGCCACTGAAGCTTTCTTT,CASGSRGATEAFF
NA,TRBD1,TRBJ2-1,TRBV5-5,TGTGCCAGCAGCTTGCCGACACAGGGGTATGAGCAGTTCTTC,CASSLPTQGYEQFF
NA,TRBD2,TRBJ2-1,TRBV9,TGTGCCAGCAGAACCGGGACTAGCAATGAGCAGTTCTTC,CASRTGTSNEQFF
NA,NA,TRBJ2-1,TRBV10-3,TGTGCCATCAGTGAGGGTAGCGTCCCCAATGAGCAGTTCTTC,CAISEGSVPNEQFF
NA,NA,TRBJ2-1,TRBV5-6,TGTGCCAGCAGCTTTATTAGCGGCAGCTTTATAGAGCAGTTCTTC,CASSFISGSFIEQFF
NA,TRBD1,TRBJ1-4,TRBV5-1,TGCGCCAGCAGCTTGGGTGCCGGGACAGGTGGGGAAAAACTGTTTTTT,CASSLGAGTGGEKLFF
NA,NA,TRBJ2-2,TRBV6-5,TGTGCCAGCAGTTTTCTCACCGGGGAGCTGTTTTTT,CASSFLTGELFF
NA,TRBD2,TRBJ2-1,TRBV6-5,TGTGCCAGCAGCCGGGAGGAATACAATGAGCAGTTCTTC,CASSREEYNEQFF
NA,TRBD2,TRBJ2-1,TRBV18,TGTGCCAGCTCACCTCAATCGGGACTAGCAGCCTACAATGAGCAGTTCTTC,CASSPQSGLAAYNEQFF
NA,TRBD1,TRBJ2-7,TRBV18,TGTGCCAGCTCCCCCCGACAGGGGACGTACGAGCAGTACTTC,CASSPRQGTYEQYF
once,NA,TRBJ2-1,TRBV7-9,TGTGCCAGCAGCTTAGGGCGGGACTACAATGAGCAGTTCTTC,CASSLGRDYNEQFF
NA,NA,TRBJ1-4,TRBV4-3,TGCGCCAGCAGCCCGGACAGACAGGCCACAACTAATGAAAAACTGTTTTTT,CASSPDRQATTNEKLFF
once,NA,TRBJ2-3,TRBV7-2,TGTGCCAGCAGCTTAGCCCGAGGGGGCTGGGTCCAGGGGGGTACAGATACGCAGTATTTT,CASSLARGGWVQGGTDTQYF
NA,NA,TRBJ1-3,TRBV27,TGTGCCAGCAGCCTATCCCCCTCTGGAAACACCATATATTTT,CASSLSPSGNTIYF
NA,TRBD2,TRBJ2-1,TRBV5-6,TGTGCCAGCAGCTTGGTAGCGGGAGGGCTCAATGAGCAGTTCTTC,CASSLVAGGLNEQFF
NA,NA,TRBJ2-7,TRBV7-7,TGTGCTAGGGAATCAGGGTTCGGCGAGCAGTACTTC,CARESGFGEQYF
NA,TRBD1,TRBJ2-2,TRBV4-1,TGCGCCAGCAGCGGGACAGGGAACACCGGGGAGCTGTTTTTT,CASSGTGNTGELFF
NA,TRBD2,TRBJ2-1,TRBV28,TGTGCCAGCAGTTTTCCAAGCGGGAGGGCAAACTACAATGAGCAGTTCTTC,CASSFPSGRANYNEQFF
NA,TRBD1,TRBJ2-1,TRBV18,TGTGCCAGCTCACCATCAGGGGGCGACTACAATGAGCAGTTCTTC,CASSPSGGDYNEQFF
NA,NA,TRBJ1-5,TRBV30,TGTGCCTGGAGTCTCAGGGGCGGTCAGCCCCAGCATTTT,CAWSLRGGQPQHF
NA,NA,TRBJ1-3,TRBV27,TGTGCCAGCAGTTTAGCCGGGGGTGCCTACACCATATATTTT,CASSLAGGAYTIYF
NA,NA,TRBJ1-1,TRBV29-1,TGCAGCGCTATACAGGTGAACACTGAAGCTTTCTTT,CSAIQVNTEAFF
NA,TRBD1,TRBJ1-5,TRBV4-2,TGTGCCAGCAGCCAAAGTACCGGGACAGGATCCCATCAGCCCCAGCATTTT,CASSQSTGTGSHQPQHF
once,TRBD2,TRBJ2-5,TRBV2,TGTGCCAGCAGTGAAACTAGCGGGAAAGAGACCCAGTACTTC,CASSETSGKETQYF
NA,NA,TRBJ2-1,TRBV5-1,TGCGCCAGCAGCTTATCGCGGTACAATGAGCAGTTCTTC,CASSLSRYNEQFF
NA,NA,TRBJ1-5,TRBV2,TGTGCCAGCAGTGGAGGGTTCATGAATCAGCCCCAGCATTTT,CASSGGFMNQPQHF